Presented here are 20 T cell receptor beta chains from one specimen sequenced in a study of blood T cells in healthy people across ages (dated by TCRdb to the mid-2010s). Library prep was done by 5' RACE. Sequenced using an Illumina HiSeq 2500. A second roughly 7 to 12 cycle PCR used a sample-barcoded 5' primer and a J-beta primer mix. The raw public data were reprocessed by TCRdb itself: fastp quality trimming at Q25, MiXCR clonotype calling, in-frame beta chains only. Merged by CDR3 protein, the rows form single entries marked with the most common genes and DNA. In all, the sample holds fewer than 1.5 million distinct CDR3 sequences, and 35% to 45% of those were seen once. 7.9% of the sample is held by the ten biggest clonotypes. The sequenced material came from blood. The receptors were gathered from a woman younger than 30 in good health.

In its sample, this clonotype was seen a few times. The chain carries TRBV10-3 and TRBJ2-1; 7 bases map to TRBD2. The junction had 8 bases not matched to a gene; V was cut back by 6 bases and J by 0 bases. This CDR3 is 16 amino acids long. Germline V gene lookup returns CDR1 ENHRY and CDR2 SYGVKD. The CDR3 here is CAIRDGEGFSYNEQFF. The DNA of the CDR3 is TGTGCCATCAGGGACGGGGAGGGGTTCTCCTACAATGAGCAGTTCTTC.

The chain joins TRBV10-3 to TRBJ2-5, with TRBD1 matching over 7 bases. Unmatched junction bases numbered 15, after V lost 6 bases and J lost 11 bases. CDR3 size: 14 residues. The germline gives CDR1 ENHRY, CDR2 SYGVKD. CDR3 region: CAISGTASYNEQYF. The CDR3 DNA reads as TGTGCCATCAGCGGGACAGCCTCCTACAATGAGCAGTACTTC.

This clonotype was counted only a few times. The chain is built from TRBV29-1 and TRBJ1-2, with TRBD1 matching over 8 bases. The CDR3 consists of 14 residues. The trim removed 1 base at V and 3 bases at J, leaving 4 bases unmatched. CDR1 and CDR2 from the germline V gene are SQVTM and ANQGSEA. CDR3 bases: TGCAGCGTTGAAGGGACAGGGCTTGACTATGGCTACACCTTC. It is translated as CSVEGTGLDYGYTF.

The sample holds a few counts of this clonotype. This sequence joins TRBV5-1 and TRBJ2-3; 15 positions agree with TRBD2. Germline V gene lookup returns CDR1 SGHRS and CDR2 YFSETQ. V shed 7 bases and J 5 bases; nucleotides not matched to a gene: 8. The CDR3 extends over 16 amino acids. CDR3 nucleotides: TGCGCCAGCCAGGGGACTAGCGGGAGGATCGGAGATACGCAGTATTTT. Translation: CASQGTSGRIGDTQYF.

The chain carries TRBV3-1 and TRBJ1-3, with unresolved D. Per germline, CDR1 LGHDT and CDR2 YNNKEL (reference sequence). CDR3 length equals 14 residues. The germline V and J ends were trimmed by 7 bases and 4 bases, with 14 bases remaining between them. As DNA, the CDR3 is TGTGCCAGCACCAAGGGCCCGATCGGAAACACCATATATTTT. Its translation is CASTKGPIGNTIYF.

This clonotype was seen ten or more times. The chain employs TRBV28 and TRBJ1-5; D not certain. Germline assignment: CDR1 MDHEN and CDR2 SYDVKM. CDR3 length: 14 residues. The V end was cut by 3 bases, the J end by 2 bases, with 8 bases between. Here the CDR3 reads CASSFGDGNQPQHF. In DNA, the CDR3 is TGTGCCAGCAGTTTCGGTGATGGCAATCAGCCCCAGCATTTT. The entire variable domain, with the rest obtained from reference TRBV28 and TRBJ1-5, is as follows: DVKVTQSSRYLVKRTGEKVFLECVQDMDHENMFWYRQDPGLGLRLIYFSYDVKMKEKGDIPEGYSVSREKKERFSLILESASTNQTSMYLCASSFGDGNQPQHFGDGTRLSIL.

This clonotype was counted between two and nine times. The chain couples TRBV6-5 to TRBJ2-1; tentatively, D is TRBD1 (5 bases). With 5 bases removed from V and 5 bases from J, the gap between germline ends came to 19 bases. Germline V gives CDR1 MNHEY, CDR2 SVGAGI. CDR3 size: 16 residues. CDR3 sequence reads: CASSTPSDTSNNEQFF. DNA for the CDR3: TGTGCCAGCAGTACCCCCTCGGACACCTCTAACAATGAGCAGTTCTTC.

This chain links TRBV10-3 with TRBJ2-7; 8 bases line up with TRBD1. This CDR3 comprises 15 residues. The germline gives CDR1 ENHRY, CDR2 SYGVKD. With 5 bases clipped from V and 3 bases from J, the junction kept 9 bases outside the gene matches. The CDR3 here is CAISLPGTGRYEQYF. The CDR3 DNA reads as TGTGCCATCAGTCTTCCCGGGACAGGTCGCTACGAGCAGTACTTC.

The chain is built from TRBV5-1 and TRBJ1-1; tentative D call: TRBD1 (5 bases). CDR1 is SGHRS and CDR2 is YFSETQ in the germline V gene. V lost 0 bases, J lost 4 bases, and 13 bases lay in between. The CDR3 loop spans 15 amino acids. The CDR3 protein is CASSLDGGLGTEAFF. The CDR3 DNA sequence: TGCGCCAGCAGCTTGGATGGGGGATTGGGCACTGAAGCTTTCTTT. The full variable domain, completed using reference TRBV5-1 and TRBJ1-1, is KAGVTQTPRYLIKTRGQQVTLSCSPISGHRSVSWYQQTPGQGLQFLFEYFSETQRNKGNFPGRFSGRQFSNSRSEMNVSTLELGDSALYLCASSLDGGLGTEAFFGQGTRLTVV.

V usage is TRBV24-1 and J usage is TRBJ2-5; D gene uncertain. V was trimmed by 7 bases and J by 2 bases, leaving 4 bases between them. The CDR3 length is 11 residues. Germline-derived CDR1 and CDR2 are KGHDR and SFDVKD. The CDR3: CATRPQETQYF. The CDR3 region has the DNA TGTGCCACCAGACCGCAAGAGACCCAGTACTTC.

J is TRBJ1-2 and V is TRBV5-1, with a weak D call TRBD1 (5 bases). Germline V gives CDR1 SGHRS, CDR2 YFSETQ. The ends were cut back, 5 bases at V and 7 bases at J, with 15 bases in the middle. The CDR3 is 13 amino acids. The DNA of the CDR3 is TGCGCCAGCAGACCCCTAGGGGAGTTTGGCTACACCTTC. Translation: CASRPLGEFGYTF.

This clonotype was observed a handful of times. The chain carries TRBV2 and TRBJ2-3; TRBD2 matches 7 bases. The CDR3 covers 16 residues. Germline V gene sequence: CDR1 SNHLY, CDR2 FYNNEI. Losses at the gene ends were 7 bases for V and 0 bases for J; bases not matched to a gene: 10. The CDR3 sequence: CASTGGLAASTDTQYF. In nucleotides, the CDR3 is TGTGCCAGCACCGGGGGGTTAGCGGCAAGCACAGATACGCAGTATTTT. The whole variable domain, remainder taken from reference TRBV2 and TRBJ2-3, is EPEVTQTPSHQVTQMGQEVILRCVPISNHLYFYWYRQILGQKVEFLVSFYNNEISEKSEIFDDQFSVERPDGSNFTLKIRSTKLEDSAMYFCASTGGLAASTDTQYFGPGTRLTVL.

The V call is TRBV20-1, the J call TRBJ2-1, with TRBD2 matching over 8 bases. With 6 bases clipped from V and 6 bases from J, the junction kept 10 bases outside the gene matches. Germline CDR1 DFQATT, CDR2 SNEGSKA (reference sequence). The CDR3 extends over 14 amino acids. The CDR3 DNA sequence: TGCAGTGCCCCGAGCGGGAGTAGGAGCAATGAGCAGTTCTTC. Its protein is CSAPSGSRSNEQFF.

The chain combines TRBV29-1 with TRBJ1-2; D might be TRBD1 (5 bases). The CDR3 spans 12 residues. V lost 7 bases and J 8 bases, leaving 17 bases between the germline ends. CDR1 is SQVTM, CDR2 ANQGSEA, per germline. CDR3 amino acids: CSGQQDYEGYTF. Here the CDR3 DNA reads TGCAGCGGCCAACAGGACTATGAAGGCTACACCTTC.

The genes are TRBV12-3 or TRBV12-4 and TRBJ1-2; D is ambiguous. Trimming took off 8 bases at V and 0 bases at J, with 19 bases between the two ends. The CDR3 length is 16 residues. CDR3 residues: CASAFNSVSANYGYTF. The CDR3 region has the DNA TGTGCCAGCGCATTTAATAGTGTCTCGGCTAACTATGGCTACACCTTC.

The V gene is TRBV30, the J gene TRBJ1-2, with unresolved D. CDR3 length: 13 residues. Trimming stripped 3 bases from V and 4 bases from J, with 12 bases between. CDR1 and CDR2 from the germline V gene are GTSNPN and SVGIG (reference sequence). The CDR3 DNA follows: TGTGCCTGGAGCCTAGGTCAGCTCTATGGCTACACCTTC. Encoded protein: CAWSLGQLYGYTF. Supplemented by reference TRBV30 and TRBJ1-2, the full variable domain reads SQTIHQWPATLVQPVGSPLSLECTVEGTSNPNLYWYRQAAGRGLQLLFYSVGIGQISSEVPQNLSASRPQDRQFILSSKKLLLSDSGFYLCAWSLGQLYGYTFGSGTRLTVV.

For this clonotype: Mismatch with germline at one junction end may stem from a read error. The genes are TRBV18 and TRBJ2-1; D not resolved. Germline assignment: CDR1 KGHSH and CDR2 LQKENI. CDR3 size: 16 residues. The CDR3 coding sequence is TGTGCCAGCTCATCCCAACGTGGCAGCTCCTACAATGAGCAGTTTTTC. This gives the protein CASSSQRGSSYNEQFF.

A few counts support this clonotype. This chain links TRBV15 with TRBJ2-3; D might be TRBD2 (6 bases). The CDR3 totals 15 residues. V lost 0 bases, J lost 3 bases, and 10 bases lay in between. CDR1 LNHNV and CDR2 YYDKDF come from the germline V gene (reference sequence). CDR3 coding DNA: TGTGCCACCAGCAGAGATGCAGGACTAACAGATACGCAGTATTTT. Translation gives CATSRDAGLTDTQYF.

This rearrangement joins TRBV6-1 to TRBJ2-1; 9 positions match TRBD2. The CDR3 length is 13 residues. Germline assignment: CDR1 MNHNS and CDR2 SASEGT. V shed 7 bases, J shed 8 bases, and the junction held 6 bases outside the gene matches. CDR3 residues: CASKASGDYEQFF. CDR3 DNA: TGTGCCAGCAAGGCTAGCGGGGACTATGAGCAGTTCTTC.

The CDR3 bases are TGTGCCAGCAGCCCAGGACAGGGCCAAGAGACCCAGTTCTTC. This translates into CASSPGQGQETQFF. The chain is built from TRBV4-2 and TRBJ2-5; 8 nucleotides match TRBD1. The last part of the DNA fits TRBJ2-1 better; the J call may be wrong. Germline V gene data show CDR1 as LGHNA and CDR2 as YNFKEQ. The CDR3 is 14 residues long.